The rows below give T cell receptor beta chains drawn from one sample of a study of HIV-infected patients and healthy controls. TCRdb re-called the 5' RACE reads with MiXCR, one entry per CDR3 protein. The sample comprises fewer than 9,500 distinct CDR3 sequences, about a tenth of which are singletons, and approximately 17% rests with the top ten. The source material was blood, sampled before antiretroviral therapy. These receptors came from an adult with HIV infection. CDR3s include the opening cysteine and the closing phenylalanine or tryptophan. The D gene is left open where the match is weak. The size field is filled for only some rows; it gives once, few, many or a size class.

cdr3_nt: TGTGCCAGCAGTCCCGGGGCCAACGTCCTGACTTTC
cdr3_aa: CASSPGANVLTF
d_call: .
clone_size: medium-sized
v_call: TRBV11-2
j_call: TRBJ2-6

cdr3_nt: TGTGCCAGCAGCTTAGGGTACGGGGAGGAGACCCAGTACTTC
cdr3_aa: CASSLGYGEETQYF
d_call: .
clone_size: medium-sized
v_call: TRBV11-3
j_call: TRBJ2-5

cdr3_nt: TGTGCCAGCAGTGTTTTAGCGTCCGGGGAGCTGTTTTTT
cdr3_aa: CASSVLASGELFF
d_call: .
clone_size: medium-sized
v_call: TRBV28
j_call: TRBJ2-2

cdr3_nt: TGTGCCAGCAGCTTAGACACCGGGGAGCTGTTTTTT
cdr3_aa: CASSLDTGELFF
d_call: .
clone_size: many
v_call: TRBV7-6
j_call: TRBJ2-2

cdr3_nt: TGTGCCAGCACCGGACAGGCAGCGAACACCGGGGAGCTGTTTTTT
cdr3_aa: CASTGQAANTGELFF
d_call: TRBD1
clone_size: .
v_call: TRBV28
j_call: TRBJ2-2

cdr3_nt: TGTGCCAGCAGTTACAGGCCAGGGATCGCGGCTTTCTTT
cdr3_aa: CASSYRPGIAAFF
d_call: .
clone_size: medium-sized
v_call: TRBV6-5
j_call: TRBJ1-1

cdr3_nt: TGTGCCATCAACGAGGGGCAAGGGGAGACCCAGTACTTC
cdr3_aa: CAINEGQGETQYF
d_call: .
clone_size: medium-sized
v_call: TRBV10-3
j_call: TRBJ2-5

cdr3_nt: TGCGCCAGCAGCGCCCGGGGGGCCGATCTACCTGTGCAGTATTTT
cdr3_aa: CASSARGADLPVQYF
d_call: .
clone_size: many
v_call: TRBV4-1
j_call: TRBJ2-3

cdr3_nt: TGCGCCAGCAGCTTGACAGGCCAACCCAGCGCTGGAAACACCATATATTTT
cdr3_aa: CASSLTGQPSAGNTIYF
d_call: .
clone_size: many
v_call: TRBV5-1
j_call: TRBJ1-3

cdr3_nt: TGCGCCAGCAGCTTGGATGCGATCTACGAGCAGTACTTC
cdr3_aa: CASSLDAIYEQYF
d_call: .
clone_size: medium-sized
v_call: TRBV5-1
j_call: TRBJ2-7

cdr3_nt: TGTGCCAGCAGCCAAGTTTACGCGGGGAACACCGGGGAGCTGTTTTTT
cdr3_aa: CASSQVYAGNTGELFF
d_call: .
clone_size: medium-sized
v_call: TRBV14
j_call: TRBJ2-2

cdr3_nt: TGTGCCAGCAGCCCTAGTGGTTGGCGGGGGCCTAATGAAAAACTGTTTTTT
cdr3_aa: CASSPSGWRGPNEKLFF
d_call: .
clone_size: .
v_call: TRBV7-9
j_call: TRBJ1-4

cdr3_nt: TGCAGTGCTAGAGGCTACAGGGAGTCGGCCTACGAGCAGTACTTC
cdr3_aa: CSARGYRESAYEQYF
d_call: .
clone_size: many
v_call: TRBV20-1
j_call: TRBJ2-7

cdr3_nt: TGTGCCAGCAGTTTACGGGACAGTAGAACCTACGAGCAGTACTTC
cdr3_aa: CASSLRDSRTYEQYF
d_call: TRBD1
clone_size: .
v_call: TRBV12-3/TRBV12-4
j_call: TRBJ2-7

cdr3_nt: TGTGCCAGCAGCTTAATAGAGGGGCTTGGGTCAGATACGCAGTATTTT
cdr3_aa: CASSLIEGLGSDTQYF
d_call: .
clone_size: medium-sized
v_call: TRBV7-9
j_call: TRBJ2-3

cdr3_nt: TGCGCCAGCAGCTTGCAGTCCAGCAGAGGATCCCTCCTCGGGGAGCTGTTTTTT
cdr3_aa: CASSLQSSRGSLLGELFF
d_call: .
clone_size: many
v_call: TRBV5-1
j_call: TRBJ2-2

cdr3_nt: TGTGCCAGCAGTTTAAAAGGGACAGGGTCGTCCGGGGAGCTGTTTTTT
cdr3_aa: CASSLKGTGSSGELFF
d_call: TRBD1
clone_size: many
v_call: TRBV27
j_call: TRBJ2-2

cdr3_nt: TGTGCCTGGAGTCTCGGTTACAATGAGCAGTTCTTC
cdr3_aa: CAWSLGYNEQFF
d_call: .
clone_size: medium-sized
v_call: TRBV30
j_call: TRBJ2-1

cdr3_nt: TGTGCCAGCAGTTTAGTTAGTCCGGGGACCTTCACAGATACGCAGTATTTT
cdr3_aa: CASSLVSPGTFTDTQYF
d_call: .
clone_size: many
v_call: TRBV27
j_call: TRBJ2-3

cdr3_nt: TGTGCCAGCAGTTTACTAGCGCTAAGCTCCTACAATGAGCAGTTCTTC
cdr3_aa: CASSLLALSSYNEQFF
d_call: .
clone_size: medium-sized
v_call: TRBV27
j_call: TRBJ2-1

cdr3_nt: TGTGCCAGCAGGAGGGACAGGAACTATGGCTACACCTTC
cdr3_aa: CASRRDRNYGYTF
d_call: TRBD1
clone_size: many
v_call: TRBV6-1
j_call: TRBJ1-2

cdr3_nt: TGCAGCGCCCTCAGCGGTGCCACAGATACGCAGTATTTT
cdr3_aa: CSALSGATDTQYF
d_call: .
clone_size: few
v_call: TRBV29-1
j_call: TRBJ2-3

cdr3_nt: TGTGCCAGCAGTCCTGACACGACTGAAGCTTTCTTT
cdr3_aa: CASSPDTTEAFF
d_call: .
clone_size: .
v_call: TRBV12-3/TRBV12-4
j_call: TRBJ1-1

cdr3_nt: TGTGCCAGCACGGAGACCCCGAACGACCACGAGCAGTTCTTC
cdr3_aa: CASTETPNDHEQFF
d_call: .
clone_size: few
v_call: TRBV5-6
j_call: TRBJ2-1

cdr3_nt: TGTGCCAGCAGCTTGGGACTAGGAGTGTACGAGCAGTACTTC
cdr3_aa: CASSLGLGVYEQYF
d_call: .
clone_size: many
v_call: TRBV5-4
j_call: TRBJ2-7

cdr3_nt: TGTGCCACCTCTGGGGGTCCGGAGCAGTTCTTC
cdr3_aa: CATSGGPEQFF
d_call: .
clone_size: .
v_call: TRBV24-1
j_call: TRBJ2-1

cdr3_nt: TGTGCCAGCAGTTACTCGGCTCGGACTAGTACCAGTGAGCAGTTCTTC
cdr3_aa: CASSYSARTSTSEQFF
d_call: TRBD2
clone_size: many
v_call: TRBV6-2/TRBV6-3
j_call: TRBJ2-1

cdr3_nt: TGTGCCAGCAGCGTACTAGCGGGGACGGGGGCAGATACGCAGTATTTT
cdr3_aa: CASSVLAGTGADTQYF
d_call: TRBD2
clone_size: medium-sized
v_call: TRBV7-2
j_call: TRBJ2-3

cdr3_nt: TGCGCCAGCAGCCTGGAAACTAGCGGGGGCACCTCCTACAATGAGCAGTTCTTC
cdr3_aa: CASSLETSGGTSYNEQFF
d_call: TRBD2
clone_size: many
v_call: TRBV4-1
j_call: TRBJ2-1

cdr3_nt: TGTGCCTCCAGTCGGGGGGAGGACTCCTACGAGCAGTACTTC
cdr3_aa: CASSRGEDSYEQYF
d_call: TRBD2
clone_size: many
v_call: TRBV6-5
j_call: TRBJ2-7

cdr3_nt: TGTGCCAGCAGCCCGACCCTCTACGAGCAGTACTTC
cdr3_aa: CASSPTLYEQYF
d_call: .
clone_size: many
v_call: TRBV7-2
j_call: TRBJ2-7

cdr3_nt: TGCAGCGCGCAAGATCCTAGCGCCGGGGAGCTGTTTTTT
cdr3_aa: CSAQDPSAGELFF
d_call: .
clone_size: few
v_call: TRBV29-1
j_call: TRBJ2-2

cdr3_nt: TGTGCCTGGAGTCCGACAGGAGCTTTCACAGATACGCAGTATTTT
cdr3_aa: CAWSPTGAFTDTQYF
d_call: .
clone_size: many
v_call: TRBV30
j_call: TRBJ2-3

cdr3_nt: TGTGCCAGCTCACCACGGGCTAGCGGGGATAATGAGCAGTTCTTC
cdr3_aa: CASSPRASGDNEQFF
d_call: TRBD2
clone_size: .
v_call: TRBV18
j_call: TRBJ2-1

cdr3_nt: TGTGCCAGCAGTGATAACAGGGGCCCTGAAGCTTTCTTT
cdr3_aa: CASSDNRGPEAFF
d_call: TRBD1
clone_size: many
v_call: TRBV9
j_call: TRBJ1-1

cdr3_nt: TGTGCCAGCAGCGTAGTGGCAAGTTCAGATACGCAGTATTTT
cdr3_aa: CASSVVASSDTQYF
d_call: .
clone_size: .
v_call: TRBV9
j_call: TRBJ2-3

cdr3_nt: TGTGCCAGCAGCTTAGAAGTCGGACTCAGTAATTCACCCCTCCACTTT
cdr3_aa: CASSLEVGLSNSPLHF
d_call: .
clone_size: many
v_call: TRBV7-2
j_call: TRBJ1-6

cdr3_nt: TGTGCCAGCAGGACTACAGGGACAGTCCGAACAGATACGCAGTATTTT
cdr3_aa: CASRTTGTVRTDTQYF
d_call: TRBD1
clone_size: .
v_call: TRBV6-1
j_call: TRBJ2-3

cdr3_nt: TGCAGCGTTGGTAGGACAGGGGGCTCTGGGGCCAACGTCCTGACTTTC
cdr3_aa: CSVGRTGGSGANVLTF
d_call: TRBD1
clone_size: many
v_call: TRBV29-1
j_call: TRBJ2-6

cdr3_nt: TGTGCCAGTGAAGGCAAGATCTATGGCTACACCTTC
cdr3_aa: CASEGKIYGYTF
d_call: .
clone_size: many
v_call: TRBV19
j_call: TRBJ1-2

cdr3_nt: TGCGCCAGCAGCTTGACCGACCAGGGCTACGAGCAGTACTTC
cdr3_aa: CASSLTDQGYEQYF
d_call: .
clone_size: medium-sized
v_call: TRBV5-1
j_call: TRBJ2-7

cdr3_nt: TGTGCCATCAGCGCCGGGGGGGGGTCGCCAACCAACACCGGGGAGCTGTTTTTT
cdr3_aa: CAISAGGGSPTNTGELFF
d_call: TRBD2
clone_size: medium-sized
v_call: TRBV10-3
j_call: TRBJ2-2

cdr3_nt: TGTGCCAGCTCACCCCCCATGCGGGATGAGCAGTTCTTC
cdr3_aa: CASSPPMRDEQFF
d_call: .
clone_size: .
v_call: TRBV18
j_call: TRBJ2-1

cdr3_nt: TGTGCCAGCAGCTTAGGGAGCGGACATCCCCCAGAGACCCAGTACTTC
cdr3_aa: CASSLGSGHPPETQYF
d_call: .
clone_size: medium-sized
v_call: TRBV11-2
j_call: TRBJ2-5

cdr3_nt: TGCGCCAGCAGCTTGGGAGGTGGGCCTGAAGCTTTCTTT
cdr3_aa: CASSLGGGPEAFF
d_call: .
clone_size: medium-sized
v_call: TRBV5-1
j_call: TRBJ1-1

cdr3_nt: TGTGCCAGTAGTGCCCTGAGGGAGCCAGATACGCAGTATTTT
cdr3_aa: CASSALREPDTQYF
d_call: .
clone_size: medium-sized
v_call: TRBV19
j_call: TRBJ2-3

cdr3_nt: TGTGCCAGCAGCCAAGAGAGGAACACTGAAGCTTTCTTT
cdr3_aa: CASSQERNTEAFF
d_call: .
clone_size: medium-sized
v_call: TRBV4-2
j_call: TRBJ1-1

cdr3_nt: TGTGCCAGTAGTATTCGATTGGGAGCTGCCTCTAATGAAAAACTGTTTTTT
cdr3_aa: CASSIRLGAASNEKLFF
d_call: .
clone_size: .
v_call: TRBV19
j_call: TRBJ1-4

cdr3_nt: TGTGCCAGCAGCGATTTTGATATTGCGACAGGGGGTAGCACTGAAGCTTTCTTT
cdr3_aa: CASSDFDIATGGSTEAFF
d_call: TRBD1
clone_size: .
v_call: TRBV6-5
j_call: TRBJ1-1

cdr3_nt: TGTGCCAGTAGTCCTCGTCCGGGGGTGACGAGCGGGGAGCTGTTTTTT
cdr3_aa: CASSPRPGVTSGELFF
d_call: .
clone_size: many
v_call: TRBV19
j_call: TRBJ2-2

cdr3_nt: TGTGCCAGCAGCTTCAGGTCGGGGGACAACGGGGAGCTGTTTTTT
cdr3_aa: CASSFRSGDNGELFF
d_call: .
clone_size: many
v_call: TRBV11-1
j_call: TRBJ2-2

cdr3_nt: TGTGCCAGCAGCTCAAGGAAGGGGACCCAGTACTTC
cdr3_aa: CASSSRKGTQYF
d_call: .
clone_size: few
v_call: TRBV5-4
j_call: TRBJ2-5

cdr3_nt: TGTGCCAGCAGCACCTTAGCGGTTAGCACAGATACGCAGTATTTT
cdr3_aa: CASSTLAVSTDTQYF
d_call: .
clone_size: many
v_call: TRBV9
j_call: TRBJ2-3

cdr3_nt: TGTGCCAGCTCACCCCCTAGCGGGAGTAATGAGCAGTTCTTC
cdr3_aa: CASSPPSGSNEQFF
d_call: TRBD2
clone_size: .
v_call: TRBV18
j_call: TRBJ2-1

cdr3_nt: TGTGCCACCTCGGGACTAGCGGGGGCGACCAATGAGCAGTTCTTC
cdr3_aa: CATSGLAGATNEQFF
d_call: TRBD2
clone_size: many
v_call: TRBV24-1
j_call: TRBJ2-1

cdr3_nt: TGTGCCAGCAGCCCGGGACTAGCGGGAGTTAGCGGGGAGCTGTTTTTT
cdr3_aa: CASSPGLAGVSGELFF
d_call: TRBD2
clone_size: .
v_call: TRBV11-2
j_call: TRBJ2-2

cdr3_nt: TGTGCCAGCAGCTTTTTGGAGAACACCGGGGAGCTGTTTTTT
cdr3_aa: CASSFLENTGELFF
d_call: .
clone_size: many
v_call: TRBV11-2
j_call: TRBJ2-2

cdr3_nt: TGTGCCAGCAGCGTAGCGGACTCGGGGGCGGGGGAGCAGTACTTC
cdr3_aa: CASSVADSGAGEQYF
d_call: .
clone_size: many
v_call: TRBV9
j_call: TRBJ2-7

cdr3_nt: TGTGCCAGCAGTCAGACAGGGGACTTATACTATGGCTACACCTTC
cdr3_aa: CASSQTGDLYYGYTF
d_call: TRBD1
clone_size: .
v_call: TRBV6-5
j_call: TRBJ1-2

cdr3_nt: TGTGCCAGCAGTGTTTCCGGCAATGAGCAGTTCTTC
cdr3_aa: CASSVSGNEQFF
d_call: .
clone_size: medium-sized
v_call: TRBV2
j_call: TRBJ2-1